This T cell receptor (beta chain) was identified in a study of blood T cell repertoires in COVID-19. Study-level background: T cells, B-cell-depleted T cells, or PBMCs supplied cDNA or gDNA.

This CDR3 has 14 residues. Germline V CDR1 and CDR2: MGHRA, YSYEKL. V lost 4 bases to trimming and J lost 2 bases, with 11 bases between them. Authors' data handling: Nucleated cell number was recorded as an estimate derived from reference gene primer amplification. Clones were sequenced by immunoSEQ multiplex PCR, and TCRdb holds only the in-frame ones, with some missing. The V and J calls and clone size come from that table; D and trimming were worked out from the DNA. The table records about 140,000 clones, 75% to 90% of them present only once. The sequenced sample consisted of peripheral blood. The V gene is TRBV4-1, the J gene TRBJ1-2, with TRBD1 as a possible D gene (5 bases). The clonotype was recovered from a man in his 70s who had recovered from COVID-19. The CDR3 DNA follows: TGCGCCAGCAGCCTCCCTGGGGGGAACTATGGCTACACCTTC. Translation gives CASSLPGGNYGYTF.